This T cell receptor (beta chain) was captured in a study of CD8+CD57+ T cells in acquired aplastic anemia. Patients included in sequencing had previously demonstrated CD8+CD57+ cell expansion by flow cytometry. This clonotype was observed many times. TCR beta VDJ and CDR3 were profiled, and genomic DNA was the template. TCRdb re-called the reads with MiXCR, one entry per CDR3 protein. This table holds 150,000 to 200,000 distinct CDR3 sequences, over 40% found once. CDR1 and CDR2 (germline): SGHAT, FQNNGV. V lost 0 bases to trimming and J lost 7 bases, with 12 bases between them. The CDR3 covers 14 residues.

The material sequenced was sorted CD4+, CD8+, or CD8+CD57+ T cells (not recorded which) from PBMCs. This TCR came from a human donor with aplastic anemia. The V gene is TRBV11-2, the J gene TRBJ1-2; no reliable D call. CDR3 sequence (DNA): TGTGCCAGCAGCTTAGATAGGATAATGGGTGGCTACACCTTC. Translated: CASSLDRIMGGYTF.